Below, 8 T cell receptor beta chains from the same sample are listed, as sequenced in a study of cytomegalovirus exposure and HLA in healthy donors. Amplification used 60 Vbeta primers and 13 Jbeta primers. Only in-frame clones appear in the TCRdb table, and some are missing; sequencing was by immunoSEQ multiplex PCR. The sample totals 45,000 to 55,000 clones. Input material: PBMCs. These receptors were obtained from a woman in her forties or fifties in good health and CMV-seropositive.

On this clone: At the DNA level, this CDR3 is encoded by other sequences in the same sample as well. This chain joins TRBV18 and TRBJ2-7; 7 positions match TRBD2. The CDR3 loop spans 15 amino acids. V lost 4 bases to trimming and J lost 3 bases; unmatched junction nucleotides: 9. The V gene's germline CDR1 is KGHSH and CDR2 LQKENI. CDR3: CASSLNAGAYYEQYF. As DNA, the CDR3 is TGTGCCAGCTCACTCAATGCGGGAGCGTACTACGAGCAGTACTTC.

The V gene is TRBV5-1, the J gene TRBJ2-5, with a possible D match to TRBD1 (6 bases). Judging by the DNA end, TRBJ2-7 fits better; the J call may be wrong. CDR1 is SGHRS, CDR2 YFSETQ, per germline. This CDR3 region has 12 residues. The CDR3 loop is CASSSDSNEQYF. CDR3 sequence (DNA): TGCGCCAGCAGCTCGGACAGTAACGAGCAGTACTTC.

V is TRBV2 and J is TRBJ1-1; TRBD1 matches at 7 bases. Germline values: CDR1 SNHLY, CDR2 FYNNEI. The junction had 4 bases not matched to a gene; V was cut back by 6 bases and J by 0 bases. This CDR3 comprises 14 residues. CDR3 nucleotide sequence: TGTGCCAGCAGACGGACAGGAGTGAACACTGAAGCTTTCTTT. Amino acids: CASRRTGVNTEAFF.

The chain joins TRBV18 to TRBJ1-1; 7 nucleotides agree with TRBD1. The CDR3 is 18 residues long. V was clipped by 3 bases and J by 4 bases; unmatched bases: 17. CDR1 is KGHSH and CDR2 is LQKENI in the germline V gene. This CDR3 reads CASSPWGLDGQGGTEAFF. The CDR3 DNA sequence: TGTGCCAGCTCACCCTGGGGACTTGACGGGCAGGGGGGCACTGAAGCTTTCTTT.

Here the CDR3 DNA reads TGTGCCAGCAGCCAAGTAAGCGGGGCTCCCTACGAGCAGTACTTC. It codes for CASSQVSGAPYEQYF. The chain joins TRBV14 to TRBJ2-7; 7 nucleotides line up with TRBD2. The CDR3 consists of 15 residues. Germline V gene lookup returns CDR1 SGHDN and CDR2 FVKESK. The V gene end was trimmed by 1 base and the J gene end by 2 bases; junction bases not matched to a gene: 5.

The J gene is TRBJ2-5, the V gene TRBV27, with 8 positions matching TRBD2. The CDR3 contains 15 residues. V dropped 2 bases and J dropped 4; count of bases not matched to a gene: 6. Germline values: CDR1 MNHEY, CDR2 SMNVEV (reference sequence). CDR3 protein: CASSLGGGPIETQYF. The CDR3 DNA reads TGTGCCAGCAGTTTAGGCGGGGGGCCAATAGAGACCCAGTACTTC.

With respect to this clone: In the same sample, other DNA sequences code for this CDR3. The J gene is TRBJ1-2, the V gene TRBV4-3, with D unresolved. V was cut by 0 bases and J by 8 bases, with 10 bases left in between. This CDR3 contains 13 residues. Germline assignment: CDR1 LGHNA and CDR2 YSLEER. CDR3 sequence (DNA): TGCGCCAGCAGCCAAGACCTAGGCGGCGGCTACACCTTC. It translates to CASSQDLGGGYTF.

This sequence joins TRBV10-3 and TRBJ1-1, with D possibly matching TRBD1 (5 bases). Germline V gene sequence: CDR1 ENHRY, CDR2 SYGVKD. The CDR3 consists of 19 residues. V was cut by 0 bases and J by 0 bases, with 20 bases left in between. CDR3 residues: CAISESRLGPPGLNTEAFF. The DNA for the CDR3 is TGTGCCATCAGTGAGTCACGGTTGGGGCCGCCCGGTTTGAACACTGAAGCTTTCTTT.